A selection of T cell receptor beta chains follows, all from one sample in a study of control samples from healthy donors and cancer patients. Generated by immunoSEQ multiplex PCR, the TCRdb table keeps only in-frame clones and is missing some. This table has around 74,000 clones, roughly 92% appearing once. The specimen was blood. These receptors were collected from a woman aged 55-75 years in good health. CDR3s include the opening cysteine and the closing phenylalanine or tryptophan. Each record gives: V gene, J gene, CDR3 length, clone size, D gene, CDR3 DNA, CDR3 protein. The D gene is left open where the match is weak. Clone size, where shown, is once, few, many, or a class for clones that have expanded.

v_call: TRBV25-1; j_call: TRBJ2-5; cdr3_length: 15; clone_size: .; d_call: .; cdr3_nt: TGTGCCAGCAGTGACCCGAGGCAAGGGCAAGAGACCCAGTACTTC; cdr3_aa: CASSDPRQGQETQYF
v_call: TRBV11-2; j_call: TRBJ1-5; cdr3_length: 15; clone_size: .; d_call: TRBD1; cdr3_nt: TGTGCCAGCAGCTTAGGGGACAGGGGCGATCAGCCCCAGCATTTT; cdr3_aa: CASSLGDRGDQPQHF
v_call: TRBV6-6; j_call: TRBJ1-2; cdr3_length: 17; clone_size: .; d_call: TRBD1; cdr3_nt: TGTGCCAGCAGTCCCGGACAGGGGATGGGGATCCAGAAAGGCTACACCTTC; cdr3_aa: CASSPGQGMGIQKGYTF
v_call: TRBV28; j_call: TRBJ2-1; cdr3_length: 14; clone_size: .; d_call: TRBD2; cdr3_nt: TGTGCCAGCAGTTTGATCGGGAGGGCCTTTGAGCAGTTCTTC; cdr3_aa: CASSLIGRAFEQFF
v_call: TRBV18; j_call: TRBJ1-1; cdr3_length: 12; clone_size: .; d_call: TRBD1; cdr3_nt: TGTGCCAGCTCAGTTACAGGGGCTGAAGCTTTCTTT; cdr3_aa: CASSVTGAEAFF
v_call: TRBV5-6; j_call: TRBJ2-3; cdr3_length: 16; clone_size: once; d_call: TRBD2; cdr3_nt: TGTGCCAGCAGCCTCGGGACTACCATCAGCACAGATACGCAGTATTTT; cdr3_aa: CASSLGTTISTDTQYF
v_call: TRBV19; j_call: TRBJ2-3; cdr3_length: 15; clone_size: .; d_call: .; cdr3_nt: TGTGCCAGTAGTATAAGGGGGTCCTCCACAGATACGCAGTATTTT; cdr3_aa: CASSIRGSSTDTQYF
v_call: TRBV28; j_call: TRBJ1-1; cdr3_length: 15; clone_size: .; d_call: TRBD1; cdr3_nt: TGTGCCAGCAGTCCACCGGACAGGGACGTGGCTGAAGCTTTCTTT; cdr3_aa: CASSPPDRDVAEAFF
v_call: TRBV28; j_call: TRBJ2-4; cdr3_length: 15; clone_size: .; d_call: TRBD2; cdr3_nt: TGTGCCAGCAGTTTATCGAGCGGGAGAGCGGACATTCAGTACTTC; cdr3_aa: CASSLSSGRADIQYF
v_call: TRBV5-6; j_call: TRBJ2-7; cdr3_length: 12; clone_size: .; d_call: .; cdr3_nt: TGTGCCAGCAGCTTGGAATGGGCAGAGCAGTACTTC; cdr3_aa: CASSLEWAEQYF
v_call: TRBV28; j_call: TRBJ2-2; cdr3_length: 15; clone_size: .; d_call: .; cdr3_nt: TGTGCCAGCAGTTTAAAGGCTGTAGGGACCGGGGAGCTGTTTTTT; cdr3_aa: CASSLKAVGTGELFF
v_call: TRBV7-9; j_call: TRBJ2-1; cdr3_length: 14; clone_size: large; d_call: TRBD2; cdr3_nt: TGTGCCAGCAGCAGTAGCGGGAGTGGCAATGAGCAGTTCTTC; cdr3_aa: CASSSSGSGNEQFF
v_call: TRBV5-1; j_call: TRBJ1-3; cdr3_length: 15; clone_size: .; d_call: .; cdr3_nt: TGCGCCAGCAGTGGCGGGGGCCACTCTGGAAGCACCATATATTTT; cdr3_aa: CASSGGGHSGSTIYF
v_call: TRBV24-1; j_call: TRBJ2-5; cdr3_length: 15; clone_size: .; d_call: TRBD2; cdr3_nt: TGTGCCACCAGTGATTTCGCAGGGAGGGCGGAGACCCAGTACTTC; cdr3_aa: CATSDFAGRAETQYF
v_call: TRBV4-1; j_call: TRBJ2-3; cdr3_length: 16; clone_size: .; d_call: .; cdr3_nt: TGCGCCAGCAGCCAAGAAACAGGGTTAAGCACAGATACGCAGTATTTT; cdr3_aa: CASSQETGLSTDTQYF
v_call: TRBV7-9; j_call: TRBJ1-6; cdr3_length: 14; clone_size: .; d_call: TRBD1; cdr3_nt: TGTGCCAGCAGACCGACAGGGGGAAATTCACCCCTCCACTTT; cdr3_aa: CASRPTGGNSPLHF
v_call: TRBV11-2; j_call: TRBJ2-7; cdr3_length: 16; clone_size: .; d_call: TRBD1; cdr3_nt: TGTGCCAGCAGCCTATACGGGGACAGGGCTATATACGAGCAGTACTTC; cdr3_aa: CASSLYGDRAIYEQYF
v_call: TRBV11-2; j_call: TRBJ1-3; cdr3_length: 14; clone_size: .; d_call: .; cdr3_nt: TGTGCCAGCAGTTCCCTGGGGAGCGGAAACACCATATATTTT; cdr3_aa: CASSSLGSGNTIYF
v_call: TRBV4-2; j_call: TRBJ1-2; cdr3_length: 13; clone_size: few; d_call: .; cdr3_nt: TGTGCCAGTCAGGCCGAGGGGAGCTATGGCTACACCTTC; cdr3_aa: CASQAEGSYGYTF
v_call: TRBV6-5; j_call: TRBJ1-2; cdr3_length: 15; clone_size: .; d_call: TRBD1; cdr3_nt: TGTGCCAGCAGTTCCCCGGGACAGGGTAACTATGGCTACACCTTC; cdr3_aa: CASSSPGQGNYGYTF
v_call: TRBV5-1; j_call: TRBJ1-4; cdr3_length: 16; clone_size: .; d_call: TRBD1; cdr3_nt: TGCGCCAGCAGCTGGGGACAGGCTCGGACTAATGAAAAACTGTTTTTT; cdr3_aa: CASSWGQARTNEKLFF
v_call: TRBV2; j_call: TRBJ1-5; cdr3_length: 14; clone_size: .; d_call: TRBD1; cdr3_nt: TGTGCCAGCAGGGACAGGGTGGGAAATCAGCCCCAGCATTTT; cdr3_aa: CASRDRVGNQPQHF
v_call: TRBV9; j_call: TRBJ1-3; cdr3_length: 13; clone_size: .; d_call: .; cdr3_nt: TGTGCCAGCAGCGTAGTGGGTGGAAACACCATATATTTT; cdr3_aa: CASSVVGGNTIYF
v_call: TRBV27; j_call: TRBJ2-7; cdr3_length: 13; clone_size: .; d_call: .; cdr3_nt: TGTGCCAGCAGTTCCTCGAGGGACTACGAGCAGTACTTC; cdr3_aa: CASSSSRDYEQYF
v_call: TRBV6-6; j_call: TRBJ1-5; cdr3_length: 15; clone_size: .; d_call: .; cdr3_nt: TGTGCCAGCAGTTACTCGACCCTGAGGAATCAGCCCCAGCATTTT; cdr3_aa: CASSYSTLRNQPQHF
v_call: TRBV28; j_call: TRBJ2-3; cdr3_length: 13; clone_size: .; d_call: .; cdr3_nt: TGTGCCAGCAGTCAGGGGAACACAGATACGCAGTATTTT; cdr3_aa: CASSQGNTDTQYF
v_call: TRBV28; j_call: TRBJ1-6; cdr3_length: 14; clone_size: .; d_call: .; cdr3_nt: TGTGCCAGCAGTTTCGGGGGCTATAATTCACCCCTCCACTTT; cdr3_aa: CASSFGGYNSPLHF
v_call: TRBV5-5; j_call: TRBJ1-1; cdr3_length: 13; clone_size: .; d_call: .; cdr3_nt: TGTGCCAGCAGGAGGATGGGGGCCACTGAAGCTTTCTTT; cdr3_aa: CASRRMGATEAFF
v_call: TRBV7-6; j_call: TRBJ2-5; cdr3_length: 11; clone_size: once; d_call: .; cdr3_nt: TGTGCCAGCAGTGCACAAGAGACCCAGTACTTC; cdr3_aa: CASSAQETQYF
v_call: TRBV30; j_call: TRBJ2-2; cdr3_length: 14; clone_size: .; d_call: .; cdr3_nt: TGTGCCTGGAAACAGGGAATGAGTACCGGGGAGCTGTTTTTT; cdr3_aa: CAWKQGMSTGELFF
v_call: TRBV6-1; j_call: TRBJ2-7; cdr3_length: 15; clone_size: .; d_call: .; cdr3_nt: TGTGCCAGCAGTGAACTAGCGTTCACTCCCTACGAGCAGTACTTC; cdr3_aa: CASSELAFTPYEQYF
v_call: TRBV10-3; j_call: TRBJ2-3; cdr3_length: 17; clone_size: once; d_call: TRBD2; cdr3_nt: TGTGCCATCAGTGTAGCGGGAGGGTCTGTTGAAACAGATACGCAGTATTTT; cdr3_aa: CAISVAGGSVETDTQYF
v_call: TRBV12-3/TRBV12-4; j_call: TRBJ2-1; cdr3_length: 11; clone_size: .; d_call: .; cdr3_nt: TGTGCCAGCAGCCGAAATTCTGAGCAGTTCTTC; cdr3_aa: CASSRNSEQFF
v_call: TRBV5-6; j_call: TRBJ1-4; cdr3_length: 16; clone_size: few; d_call: TRBD1; cdr3_nt: TGTGCCAGCAGCTTAGGGACAGGCCTCGCTAATGAAAAACTGTTTTTT; cdr3_aa: CASSLGTGLANEKLFF
v_call: TRBV5-1; j_call: TRBJ2-3; cdr3_length: 15; clone_size: .; d_call: .; cdr3_nt: TGCGCCACCAAGGAGGACGGGCGTAGCACAGATACGCAGTATTTT; cdr3_aa: CATKEDGRSTDTQYF
v_call: TRBV4-1; j_call: TRBJ1-2; cdr3_length: 13; clone_size: .; d_call: .; cdr3_nt: TGCGCCAGCAGCCCGGACAGCTCGGGGGGCTACACCTTC; cdr3_aa: CASSPDSSGGYTF
v_call: TRBV11-2; j_call: TRBJ2-1; cdr3_length: 12; clone_size: .; d_call: .; cdr3_nt: TGTGCCAGCAGCAGAACTGGGACTCTGCAGTTCTTC; cdr3_aa: CASSRTGTLQFF
v_call: TRBV2; j_call: TRBJ2-1; cdr3_length: 16; clone_size: .; d_call: .; cdr3_nt: TGTGCCAGCAGATATCAGCGGGCGGGCTCCTACAATGAGCAGTTCTTC; cdr3_aa: CASRYQRAGSYNEQFF
v_call: TRBV5-1; j_call: TRBJ1-1; cdr3_length: 17; clone_size: once; d_call: TRBD1; cdr3_nt: TGCGCCAGCAGCGTAACGAGACAGGGAGGGGTGAACACTGAAGCTTTCTTT; cdr3_aa: CASSVTRQGGVNTEAFF
v_call: TRBV29-1; j_call: TRBJ1-4; cdr3_length: 12; clone_size: .; d_call: TRBD1; cdr3_nt: TGCAGCGTTGGCAACAGGGGTGAAAAACTGTTTTTT; cdr3_aa: CSVGNRGEKLFF
v_call: TRBV19; j_call: TRBJ1-1; cdr3_length: 13; clone_size: .; d_call: .; cdr3_nt: TGTGCCAGCACTCAGGGAGCAGACACTGAAGCTTTCTTT; cdr3_aa: CASTQGADTEAFF
v_call: TRBV5-8; j_call: TRBJ2-3; cdr3_length: 16; clone_size: .; d_call: TRBD2; cdr3_nt: TGTGCCAGCAGCTCCGCATGGGGCGGGAGGGCCGGAACGCAGTATTTT; cdr3_aa: CASSSAWGGRAGTQYF
v_call: TRBV12-5; j_call: TRBJ1-5; cdr3_length: 13; clone_size: .; d_call: .; cdr3_nt: TGTGCTAGTGGCTCCGAGGATGGGCAGCCCCAGCATTTT; cdr3_aa: CASGSEDGQPQHF
v_call: TRBV19; j_call: TRBJ2-5; cdr3_length: 17; clone_size: .; d_call: .; cdr3_nt: TGTGCCAGTAGTAGATCCTCGAGCTTGGGGTTCCAAGAGACCCAGTACTTC; cdr3_aa: CASSRSSSLGFQETQYF
v_call: TRBV5-8; j_call: TRBJ1-6; cdr3_length: 14; clone_size: .; d_call: TRBD1; cdr3_nt: TGTGCCAGCAGCCCCGGACAGGGAAGATCACCCCTCCACTTT; cdr3_aa: CASSPGQGRSPLHF
v_call: TRBV24-1; j_call: TRBJ2-3; cdr3_length: 11; clone_size: once; d_call: .; cdr3_nt: TGTGCCACCACCTCGGGGGATACGCAGTATTTT; cdr3_aa: CATTSGDTQYF